The rows below give T cell receptor beta chains drawn from one sample of a study of blood T cell repertoires in COVID-19. The data were produced by immunoSEQ multiplex PCR, yet TCRdb's version contains in-frame clones alone and is incomplete. Of nearly 200,000 clones in the sample, approximately 84% were seen once. Sequenced input: peripheral blood. These receptors all come from a woman in her 70s with active or convalescent COVID-19. Each CDR3 is given with its conserved first and last residue. The order of the fields is clone size, J gene, CDR3 length, V gene, D gene, CDR3 protein, CDR3 DNA. A D gene is named only where the DNA matches it firmly. Some rows have no size entry. The others give once, few or many, or a class for an expanded clone.

NA,TRBJ1-4,16,TRBV2,NA,CASILPQGKSNEKLFF,TGTGCCAGTATTTTGCCCCAGGGGAAATCTAATGAAAAACTGTTTTTT
NA,TRBJ1-2,13,TRBV2,NA,CASSLRGGYGYTF,TGTGCCAGCAGCCTCAGGGGTGGCTATGGCTACACCTTC
once,TRBJ2-3,16,TRBV24-1,NA,CATSPHAARGTDTQYF,TGTGCCACCAGTCCCCATGCGGCGCGAGGCACAGATACGCAGTATTTT
few,TRBJ2-1,14,TRBV6-5,TRBD2,CASSPRGIAGEQFF,TGTGCCAGCAGTCCCCGAGGGATAGCGGGTGAGCAGTTCTTC
NA,TRBJ2-3,15,TRBV19,TRBD2,CASSIMRGSTDTQYF,TGTGCCAGTAGTATAATGCGGGGGAGCACAGATACGCAGTATTTT
NA,TRBJ2-3,15,TRBV5-1,TRBD1,CASSTGTGATDTQYF,TGCGCCAGCAGCACCGGGACAGGGGCCACAGATACGCAGTATTTT
NA,TRBJ1-1,14,TRBV27,NA,CASHLVPGDTEAFF,TGTGCCAGCCATCTCGTCCCAGGGGACACTGAAGCTTTCTTT
NA,TRBJ2-1,15,TRBV7-2,TRBD2,CASSLGTSGYNEQFF,TGTGCCAGCAGCTTAGGAACTAGCGGATACAATGAGCAGTTCTTC
NA,TRBJ1-5,15,TRBV9,NA,CASSDGRGAFQPQHF,TGTGCCAGCAGCGACGGGAGGGGGGCATTTCAGCCCCAGCATTTT
NA,TRBJ2-1,14,TRBV9,NA,CASSPGSDHNEQFF,TGTGCCAGCAGCCCCGGGAGCGATCACAATGAGCAGTTCTTC
NA,TRBJ1-2,17,TRBV18,NA,CASSPLQTSTGNYGYTF,TGTGCCAGCTCACCACTTCAGACATCGACAGGAAACTATGGCTACACCTTC
NA,TRBJ2-5,13,TRBV6-5,NA,CASSPVAKETQYF,TGTGCCAGCAGCCCCGTGGCCAAAGAGACCCAGTACTTC
once,TRBJ1-4,14,TRBV5-6,NA,CASREMGRGEKLFF,TGTGCCAGCAGGGAGATGGGCCGCGGGGAAAAACTGTTTTTT
NA,TRBJ2-7,15,TRBV6-1,TRBD1,CASSENIGQAYEQYF,TGTGCCAGCAGTGAAAATATTGGACAGGCTTACGAGCAGTACTTC
NA,TRBJ1-1,15,TRBV19,NA,CASSMGPGSSAPAFF,TGTGCCAGTAGTATGGGCCCGGGGAGTTCGGCCCCAGCTTTCTTT
NA,TRBJ1-1,12,TRBV5-1,TRBD1,CASRTGKTEAFF,TGCGCCAGCAGGACAGGGAAGACTGAAGCTTTCTTT
NA,TRBJ2-5,15,TRBV7-9,TRBD1,CASSFPGQGSWAQYF,TGTGCCAGCAGCTTCCCGGGACAGGGTTCGTGGGCCCAGTACTTC
NA,TRBJ2-5,14,TRBV15,NA,CATSRPPLAGTQYF,TGTGCCACCAGCAGGCCCCCCCTCGCCGGGACCCAGTACTTC
NA,TRBJ2-1,14,TRBV9,TRBD2,CASSGTSGYNEQFF,TGTGCCAGCAGCGGGACTAGCGGTTACAATGAGCAGTTCTTC
NA,TRBJ1-5,12,TRBV6-5,NA,CATRDGQKPQHF,TGTGCCACCCGGGACGGACAGAAGCCCCAGCATTTT
NA,TRBJ1-4,15,TRBV6-2/TRBV6-3,NA,CASSYGGPIDEKLFF,TGTGCCAGCAGTTACGGAGGACCCATAGATGAAAAACTGTTTTTT
NA,TRBJ1-2,13,TRBV12-5,NA,CAGGGGDNYGYTF,TGTGCTGGGGGGGGTGGAGATAACTATGGCTACACCTTC
NA,TRBJ2-7,14,TRBV3-1/TRBV3-2,NA,CASSQVGLTYEQYF,TGTGCCAGCAGCCAAGTGGGCTTAACCTACGAGCAGTACTTC
NA,TRBJ2-5,18,TRBV3-1/TRBV3-2,TRBD2,CASSQSGTSGPYQETQYF,TGTGCCAGCAGCCAATCCGGGACTAGCGGACCGTACCAAGAGACCCAGTACTTC
NA,TRBJ2-1,16,TRBV3-1/TRBV3-2,TRBD2,CASSQLGGREAHEQFF,TGTGCCAGCAGCCAACTGGGGGGGCGGGAGGCTCATGAGCAGTTCTTC
NA,TRBJ2-5,15,TRBV5-1,TRBD2,CASSWTSGPQETQYF,TGCGCCAGCAGCTGGACTAGCGGCCCTCAAGAGACCCAGTACTTC
NA,TRBJ2-7,17,TRBV7-2,TRBD1,CASSPLVRGRGRIEQYF,TGTGCCAGCAGCCCCCTTGTCAGGGGGCGTGGGCGTATCGAGCAGTACTTC
NA,TRBJ2-1,14,TRBV5-4,NA,CASSNGQYRNEQFF,TGTGCCAGCAGCAATGGACAGTACAGGAATGAGCAGTTCTTC
NA,TRBJ2-1,10,TRBV12-3/TRBV12-4,TRBD2,CASRGVEQFF,TGTGCCAGCCGGGGGGTTGAGCAGTTCTTC
NA,TRBJ2-2,12,TRBV12-5,NA,CASGYRAGELFF,TGTGCTAGTGGGTACAGGGCCGGGGAGCTGTTTTTT